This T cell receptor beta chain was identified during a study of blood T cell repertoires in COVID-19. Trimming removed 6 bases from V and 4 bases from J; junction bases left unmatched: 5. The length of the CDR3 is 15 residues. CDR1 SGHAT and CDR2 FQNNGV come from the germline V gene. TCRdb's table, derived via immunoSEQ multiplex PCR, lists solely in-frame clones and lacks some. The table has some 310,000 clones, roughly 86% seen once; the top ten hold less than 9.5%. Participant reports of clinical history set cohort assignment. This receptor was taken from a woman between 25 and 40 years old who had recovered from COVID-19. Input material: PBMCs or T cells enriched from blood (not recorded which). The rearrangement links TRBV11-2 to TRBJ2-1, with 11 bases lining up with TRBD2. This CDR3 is CASSPTSGRYNEQFF. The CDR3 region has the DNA TGTGCCAGCAGTCCTACTAGCGGGAGATACAATGAGCAGTTCTTC.